This TCR beta chain is drawn from a study of control samples from healthy donors and cancer patients. Here immunoSEQ multiplex PCR was the method, and the copy in TCRdb shows in-frame clones only, minus some. The sample lists tens of thousands of clones, 75% to 95% occurring once. Germline CDR1 and CDR2: SGHNT and YYREEE (reference sequence). The CDR3 runs to 12 residues. The sequence came from a woman in her 40s with head and neck cancer. The specimen sequenced was PBMCs. This chain joins TRBV5-4 and TRBJ1-1; no clear D. CDR3 in amino acids: CAVLAGNTEAFF. The CDR3 DNA sequence: TGTGCTGTACTTGCGGGGAACACTGAAGCTTTCTTT.